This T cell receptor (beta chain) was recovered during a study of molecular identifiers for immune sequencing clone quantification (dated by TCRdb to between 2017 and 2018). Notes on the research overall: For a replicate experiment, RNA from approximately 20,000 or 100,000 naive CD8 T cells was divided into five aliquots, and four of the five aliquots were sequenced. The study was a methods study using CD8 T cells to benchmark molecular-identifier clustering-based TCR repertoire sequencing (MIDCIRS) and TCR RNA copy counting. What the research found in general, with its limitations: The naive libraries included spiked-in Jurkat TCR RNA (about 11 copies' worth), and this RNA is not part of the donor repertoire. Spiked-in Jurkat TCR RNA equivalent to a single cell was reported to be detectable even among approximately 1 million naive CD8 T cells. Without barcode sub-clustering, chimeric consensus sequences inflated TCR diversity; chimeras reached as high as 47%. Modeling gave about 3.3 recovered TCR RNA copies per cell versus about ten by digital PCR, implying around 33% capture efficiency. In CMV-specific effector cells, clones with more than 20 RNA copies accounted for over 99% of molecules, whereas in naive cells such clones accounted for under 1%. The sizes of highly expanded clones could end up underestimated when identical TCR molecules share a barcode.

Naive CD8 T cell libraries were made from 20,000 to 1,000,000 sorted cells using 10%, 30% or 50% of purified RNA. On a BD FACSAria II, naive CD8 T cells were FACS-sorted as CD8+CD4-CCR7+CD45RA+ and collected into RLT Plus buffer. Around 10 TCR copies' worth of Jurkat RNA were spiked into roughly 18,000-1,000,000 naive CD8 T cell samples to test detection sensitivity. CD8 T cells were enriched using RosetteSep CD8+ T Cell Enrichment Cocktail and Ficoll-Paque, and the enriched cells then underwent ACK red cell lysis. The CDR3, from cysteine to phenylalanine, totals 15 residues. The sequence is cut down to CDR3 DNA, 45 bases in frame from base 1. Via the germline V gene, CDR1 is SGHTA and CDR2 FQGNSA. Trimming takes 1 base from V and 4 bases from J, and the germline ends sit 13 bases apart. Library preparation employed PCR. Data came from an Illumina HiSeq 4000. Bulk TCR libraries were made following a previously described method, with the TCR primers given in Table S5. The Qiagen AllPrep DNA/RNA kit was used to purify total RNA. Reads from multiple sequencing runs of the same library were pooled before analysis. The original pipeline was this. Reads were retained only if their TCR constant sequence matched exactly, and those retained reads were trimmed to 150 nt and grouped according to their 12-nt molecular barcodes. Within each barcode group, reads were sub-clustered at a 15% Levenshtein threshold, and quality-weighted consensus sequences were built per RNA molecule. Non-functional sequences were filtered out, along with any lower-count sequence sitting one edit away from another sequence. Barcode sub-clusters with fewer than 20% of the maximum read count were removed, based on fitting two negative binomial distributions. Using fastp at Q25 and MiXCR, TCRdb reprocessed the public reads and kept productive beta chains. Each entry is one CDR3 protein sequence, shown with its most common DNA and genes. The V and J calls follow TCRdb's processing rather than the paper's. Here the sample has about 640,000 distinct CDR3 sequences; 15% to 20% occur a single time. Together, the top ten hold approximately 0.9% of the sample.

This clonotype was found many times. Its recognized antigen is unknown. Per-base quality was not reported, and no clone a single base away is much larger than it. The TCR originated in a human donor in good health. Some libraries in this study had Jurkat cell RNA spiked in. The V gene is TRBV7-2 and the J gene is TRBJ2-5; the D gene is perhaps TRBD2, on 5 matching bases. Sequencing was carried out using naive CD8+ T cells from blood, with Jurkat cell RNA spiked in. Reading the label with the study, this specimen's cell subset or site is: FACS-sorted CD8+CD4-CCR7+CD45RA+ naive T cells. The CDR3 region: CASSLVSSGGETQYF. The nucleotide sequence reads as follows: TGTGCCAGCAGCTTAGTTTCCAGCGGTGGAGAGACCCAGTACTTC.